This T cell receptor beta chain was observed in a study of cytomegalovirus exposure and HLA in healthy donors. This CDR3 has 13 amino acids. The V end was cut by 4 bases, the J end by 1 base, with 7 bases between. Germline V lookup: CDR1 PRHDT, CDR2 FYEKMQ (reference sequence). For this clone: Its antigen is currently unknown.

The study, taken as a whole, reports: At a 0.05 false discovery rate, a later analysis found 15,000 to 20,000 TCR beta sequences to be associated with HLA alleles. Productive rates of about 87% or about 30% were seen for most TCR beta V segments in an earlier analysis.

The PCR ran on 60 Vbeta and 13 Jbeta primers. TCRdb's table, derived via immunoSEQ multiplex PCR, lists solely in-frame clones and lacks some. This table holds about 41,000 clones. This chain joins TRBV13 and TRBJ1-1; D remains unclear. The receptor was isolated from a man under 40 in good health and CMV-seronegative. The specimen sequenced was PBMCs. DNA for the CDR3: TGTGCCAGCAGCTCCCGAGCGAACACTGAAGCTTTCTTT. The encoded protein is CASSSRANTEAFF.